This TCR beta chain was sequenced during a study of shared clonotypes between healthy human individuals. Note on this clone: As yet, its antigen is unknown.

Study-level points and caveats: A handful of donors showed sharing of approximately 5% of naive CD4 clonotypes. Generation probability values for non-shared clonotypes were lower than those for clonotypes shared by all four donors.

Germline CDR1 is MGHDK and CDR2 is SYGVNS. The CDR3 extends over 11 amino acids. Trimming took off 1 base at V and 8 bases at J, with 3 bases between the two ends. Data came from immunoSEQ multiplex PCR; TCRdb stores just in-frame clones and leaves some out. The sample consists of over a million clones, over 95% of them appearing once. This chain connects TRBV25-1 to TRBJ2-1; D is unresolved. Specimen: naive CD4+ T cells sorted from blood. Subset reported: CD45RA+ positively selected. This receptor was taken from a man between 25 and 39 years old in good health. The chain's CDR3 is CASSEFYEQFF. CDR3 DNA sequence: TGTGCCAGCAGTGAATTCTATGAGCAGTTCTTC.